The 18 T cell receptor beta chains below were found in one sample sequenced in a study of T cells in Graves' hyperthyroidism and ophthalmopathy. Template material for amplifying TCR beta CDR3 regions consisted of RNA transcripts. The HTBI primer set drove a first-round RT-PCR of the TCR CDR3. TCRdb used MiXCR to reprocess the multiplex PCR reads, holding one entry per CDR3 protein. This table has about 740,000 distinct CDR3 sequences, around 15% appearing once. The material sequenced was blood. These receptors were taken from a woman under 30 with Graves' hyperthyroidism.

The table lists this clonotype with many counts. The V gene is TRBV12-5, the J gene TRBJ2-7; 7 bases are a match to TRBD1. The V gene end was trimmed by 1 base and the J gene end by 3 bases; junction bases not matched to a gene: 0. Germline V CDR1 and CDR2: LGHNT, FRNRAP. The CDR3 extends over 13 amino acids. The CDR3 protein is CASGLDRGYEQYF. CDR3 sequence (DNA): TGTGCTAGTGGTTTGGACAGGGGCTACGAGCAGTACTTC.

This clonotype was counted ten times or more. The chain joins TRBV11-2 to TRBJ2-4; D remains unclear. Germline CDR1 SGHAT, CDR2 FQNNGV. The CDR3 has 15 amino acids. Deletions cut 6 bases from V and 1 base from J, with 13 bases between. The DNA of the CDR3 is TGTGCCAGCAGACAGCCTGGGCTTGCCAAAAACATTCAGTACTTC. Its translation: CASRQPGLAKNIQYF.

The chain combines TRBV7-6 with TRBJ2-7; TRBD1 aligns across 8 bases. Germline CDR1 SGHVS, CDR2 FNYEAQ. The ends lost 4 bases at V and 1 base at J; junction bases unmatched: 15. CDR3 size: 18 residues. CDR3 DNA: TGTGCCAGCAGCTCCTATCTTGGGGGACAGGAACGATCCTACGAGCAGTACTTC. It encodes CASSSYLGGQERSYEQYF.

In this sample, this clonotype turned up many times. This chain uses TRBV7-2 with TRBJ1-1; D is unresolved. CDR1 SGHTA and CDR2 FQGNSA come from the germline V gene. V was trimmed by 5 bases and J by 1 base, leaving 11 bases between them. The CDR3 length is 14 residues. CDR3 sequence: CASSRQFRNTEAFF. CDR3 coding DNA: TGTGCCAGCAGCCGGCAATTCAGGAACACTGAAGCTTTCTTT.

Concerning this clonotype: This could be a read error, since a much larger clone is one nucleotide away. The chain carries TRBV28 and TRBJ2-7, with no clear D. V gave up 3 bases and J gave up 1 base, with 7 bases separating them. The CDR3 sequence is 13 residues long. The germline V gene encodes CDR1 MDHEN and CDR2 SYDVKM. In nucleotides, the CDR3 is TGTGCCAGCAGTTTTCTTAGATCCTACGAGCAGTACTTC. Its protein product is CASSFLRSYEQYF.

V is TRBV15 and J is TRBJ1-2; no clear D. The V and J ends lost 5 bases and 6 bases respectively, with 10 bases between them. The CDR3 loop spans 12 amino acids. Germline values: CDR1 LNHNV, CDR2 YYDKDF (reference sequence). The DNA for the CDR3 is TGTGCCACCAGCCCCGGAGCAAATGGCTACACCTTC. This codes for CATSPGANGYTF.

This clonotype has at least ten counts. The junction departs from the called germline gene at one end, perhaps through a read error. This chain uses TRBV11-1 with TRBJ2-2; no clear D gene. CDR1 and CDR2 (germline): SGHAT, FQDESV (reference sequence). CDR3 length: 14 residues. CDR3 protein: CASSETRSTWELFF. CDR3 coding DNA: TGTGCCAGCAGCGAGACTCGTTCCACCTGGGAGCTGTTTTTT. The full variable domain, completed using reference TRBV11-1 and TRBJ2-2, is EAEVAQSPRYKITEKSQAVAFWCDPISGHATLYWYRQILGQGPELLVQFQDESVVDDSQLPKDRFSAERLKGVDSTLKIQPAELGDSAMYLCASSETRSTWELFFGEGSRLTVL.

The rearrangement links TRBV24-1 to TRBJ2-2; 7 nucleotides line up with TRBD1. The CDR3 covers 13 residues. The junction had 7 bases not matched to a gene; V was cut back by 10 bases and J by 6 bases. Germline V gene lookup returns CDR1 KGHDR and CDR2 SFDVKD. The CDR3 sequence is CATGGRSPGELFF. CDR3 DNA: TGTGCCACAGGGGGCCGGTCCCCCGGGGAGCTGTTTTTT.

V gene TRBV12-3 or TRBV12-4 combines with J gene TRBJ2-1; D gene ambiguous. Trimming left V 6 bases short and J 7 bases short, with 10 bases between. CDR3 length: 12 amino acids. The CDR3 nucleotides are TGTGCCAGCAGAACATGGGCGAATGAGCAGTTCTTC. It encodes CASRTWANEQFF.

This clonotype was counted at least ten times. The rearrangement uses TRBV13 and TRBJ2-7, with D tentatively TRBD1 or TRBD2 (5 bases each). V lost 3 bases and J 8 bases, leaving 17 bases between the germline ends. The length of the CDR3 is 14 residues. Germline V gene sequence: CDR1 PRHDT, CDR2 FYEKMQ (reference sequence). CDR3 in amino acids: CASSFRDGSWKQYF. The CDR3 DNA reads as TGTGCCAGCAGCTTCCGGGACGGATCTTGGAAGCAGTACTTC.

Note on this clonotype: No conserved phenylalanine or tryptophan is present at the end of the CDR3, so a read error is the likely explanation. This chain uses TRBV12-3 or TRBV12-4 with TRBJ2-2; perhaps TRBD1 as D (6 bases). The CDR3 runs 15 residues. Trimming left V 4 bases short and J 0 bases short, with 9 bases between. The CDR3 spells CASSSGTPNTGELFL. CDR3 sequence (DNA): TGTGCCAGCAGTTCCGGGACACCGAACACCGGGGAGCTGTTTCTT.

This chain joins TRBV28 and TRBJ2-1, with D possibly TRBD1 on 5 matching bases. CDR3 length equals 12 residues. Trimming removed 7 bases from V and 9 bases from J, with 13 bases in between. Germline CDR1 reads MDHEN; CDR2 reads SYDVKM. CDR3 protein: CASNLQGGEQFF. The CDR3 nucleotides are TGTGCCAGCAACCTCCAGGGCGGTGAGCAGTTCTTC.

DNA of the CDR3: TGTGCCAGCAGCAAAGGGGCCACTAGGTCTCAGTACTTC. This gives the protein CASSKGATRSQYF. V gene TRBV12-3 or TRBV12-4 combines with J gene TRBJ2-4; tentatively, D is TRBD1 or TRBD2 (5 bases each). The CDR3 extends over 13 amino acids. Trimming removed 6 bases from V and 12 bases from J, with 18 bases in between.

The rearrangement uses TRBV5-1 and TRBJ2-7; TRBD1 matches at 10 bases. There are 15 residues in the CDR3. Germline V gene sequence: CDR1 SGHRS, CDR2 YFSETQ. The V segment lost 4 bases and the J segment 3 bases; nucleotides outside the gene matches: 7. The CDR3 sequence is CASSPRGTGVYEQYF. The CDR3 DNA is TGCGCCAGCAGCCCGAGGGGGACAGGGGTCTACGAGCAGTACTTC.

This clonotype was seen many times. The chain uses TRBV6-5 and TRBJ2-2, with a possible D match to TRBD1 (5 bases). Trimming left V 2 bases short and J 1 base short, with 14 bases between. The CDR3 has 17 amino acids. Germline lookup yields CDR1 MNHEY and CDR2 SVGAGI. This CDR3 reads CASSYTRTGVNTGELFF. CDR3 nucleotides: TGTGCCAGCAGTTACACCCGAACAGGTGTGAACACCGGGGAGCTGTTTTTT.

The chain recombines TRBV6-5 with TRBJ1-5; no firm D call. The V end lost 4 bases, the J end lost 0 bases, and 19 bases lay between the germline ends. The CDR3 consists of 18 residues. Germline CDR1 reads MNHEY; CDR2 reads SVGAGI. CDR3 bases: TGTGCCAGCAGTTCCACATATGCCTGGGGAAATAGCAATCAGCCCCAGCATTTT. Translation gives CASSSTYAWGNSNQPQHF.

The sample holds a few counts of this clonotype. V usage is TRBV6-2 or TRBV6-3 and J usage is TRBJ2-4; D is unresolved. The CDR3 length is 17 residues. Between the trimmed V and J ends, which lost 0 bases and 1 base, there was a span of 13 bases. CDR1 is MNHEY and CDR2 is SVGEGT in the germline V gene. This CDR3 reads CASSYSARLDAKNIQYF. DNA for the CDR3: TGTGCCAGCAGTTACTCTGCCCGCCTGGATGCCAAAAACATTCAGTACTTC.

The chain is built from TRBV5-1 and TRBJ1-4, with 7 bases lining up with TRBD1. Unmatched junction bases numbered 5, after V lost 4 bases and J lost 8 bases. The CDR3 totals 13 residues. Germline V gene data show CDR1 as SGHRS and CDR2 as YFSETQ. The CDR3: CASSETGVEKLFF. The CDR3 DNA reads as TGCGCCAGCAGCGAAACAGGGGTGGAAAAACTGTTTTTT.